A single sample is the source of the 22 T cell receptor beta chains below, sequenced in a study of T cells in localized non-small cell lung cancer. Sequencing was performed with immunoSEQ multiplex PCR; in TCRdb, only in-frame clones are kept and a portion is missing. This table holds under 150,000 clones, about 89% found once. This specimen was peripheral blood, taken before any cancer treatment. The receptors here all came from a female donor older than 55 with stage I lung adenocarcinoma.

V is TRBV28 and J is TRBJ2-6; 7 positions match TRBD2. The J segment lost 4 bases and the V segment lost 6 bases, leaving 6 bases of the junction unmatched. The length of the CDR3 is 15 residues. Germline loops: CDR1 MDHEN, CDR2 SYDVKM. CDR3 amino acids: CASSGGSAGANVLTF. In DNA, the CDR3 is TGTGCCAGCAGCGGGGGGTCCGCGGGGGCCAACGTCCTGACTTTC.

DNA of the CDR3: TGCAGCGTTGCCGGTGACAACTATGGCTACACCTTC. This codes for CSVAGDNYGYTF. The chain uses TRBV29-1 and TRBJ1-2; no clear D gene. Germline CDR1 reads SQVTM; CDR2 reads ANQGSEA. Trimming took off 4 bases at V and 2 bases at J, with 8 bases between the two ends. The CDR3 runs to 12 residues.

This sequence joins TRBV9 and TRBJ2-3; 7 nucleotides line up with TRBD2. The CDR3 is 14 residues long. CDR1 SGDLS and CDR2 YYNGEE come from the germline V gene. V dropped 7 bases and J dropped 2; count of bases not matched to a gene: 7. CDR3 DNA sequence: TGTGCCAGCCGCCCGGCGGGAGTCACAGATACGCAGTATTTT. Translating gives CASRPAGVTDTQYF.

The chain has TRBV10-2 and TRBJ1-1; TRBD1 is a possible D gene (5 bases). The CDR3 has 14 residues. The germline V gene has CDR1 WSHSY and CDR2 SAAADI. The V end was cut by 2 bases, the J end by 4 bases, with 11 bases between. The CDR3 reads CASSEGAWSTEAFF. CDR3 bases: TGCGCCAGCAGTGAGGGGGCCTGGAGCACTGAAGCTTTCTTT.

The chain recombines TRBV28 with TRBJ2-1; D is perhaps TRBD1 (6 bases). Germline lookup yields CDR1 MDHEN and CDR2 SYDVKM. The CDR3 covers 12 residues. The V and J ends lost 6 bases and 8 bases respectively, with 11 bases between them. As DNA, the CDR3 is TGTGCCAGCAGGGGGACAATCGATGAGCAGTTCTTC. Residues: CASRGTIDEQFF.

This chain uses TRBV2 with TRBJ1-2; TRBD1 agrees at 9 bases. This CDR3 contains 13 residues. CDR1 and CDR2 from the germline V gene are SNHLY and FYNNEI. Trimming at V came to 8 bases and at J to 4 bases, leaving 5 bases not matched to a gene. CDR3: CASEGQGAYGYTF. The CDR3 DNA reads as TGTGCCAGCGAGGGACAGGGCGCCTATGGCTACACCTTC.

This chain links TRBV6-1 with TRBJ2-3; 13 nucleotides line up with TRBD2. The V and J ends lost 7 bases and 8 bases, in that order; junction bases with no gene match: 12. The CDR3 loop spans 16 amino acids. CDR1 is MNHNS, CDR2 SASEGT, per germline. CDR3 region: CASNEGLAGSGGTQYF. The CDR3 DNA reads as TGTGCCAGCAATGAGGGACTAGCGGGGAGTGGGGGTACGCAGTATTTT.

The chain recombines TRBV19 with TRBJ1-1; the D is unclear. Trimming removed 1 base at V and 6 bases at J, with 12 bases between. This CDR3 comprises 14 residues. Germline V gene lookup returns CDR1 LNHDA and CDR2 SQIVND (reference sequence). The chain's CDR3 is CASSIGLTGAEAFF. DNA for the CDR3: TGTGCCAGTAGTATAGGGCTAACGGGCGCTGAAGCTTTCTTT.

CDR3 in amino acids: CASSPGLAGVREQYF. The CDR3 coding sequence is TGTGCCAGCAGCCCCGGACTAGCGGGAGTACGCGAGCAGTACTTC. The chain combines TRBV9 with TRBJ2-7; 13 positions agree with TRBD2. This CDR3 region has 15 residues. CDR1 is SGDLS and CDR2 is YYNGEE in the germline V gene. Germline trimming cut 4 bases from V and 6 bases from J; bases unmatched to any gene: 7.

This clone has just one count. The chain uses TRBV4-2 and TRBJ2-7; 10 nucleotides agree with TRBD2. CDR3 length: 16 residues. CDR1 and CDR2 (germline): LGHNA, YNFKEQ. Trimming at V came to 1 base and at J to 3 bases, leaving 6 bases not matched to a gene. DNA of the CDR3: TGTGCCAGCAGCCAAGCACTCGGACTAGCGGACTACGAGCAGTACTTC. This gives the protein CASSQALGLADYEQYF.

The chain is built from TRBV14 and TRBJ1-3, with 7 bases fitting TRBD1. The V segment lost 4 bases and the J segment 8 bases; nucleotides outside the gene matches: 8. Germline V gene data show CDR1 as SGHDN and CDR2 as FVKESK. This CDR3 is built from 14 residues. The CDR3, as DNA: TGTGCCAGCAGCCGGGGACAGCCAGGGGACACCATATATTTT. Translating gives CASSRGQPGDTIYF.

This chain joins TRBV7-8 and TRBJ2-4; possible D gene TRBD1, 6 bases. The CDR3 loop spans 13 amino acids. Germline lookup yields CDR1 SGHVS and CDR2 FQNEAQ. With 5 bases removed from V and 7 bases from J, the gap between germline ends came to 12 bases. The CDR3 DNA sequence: TGTGCCAGCAGCCAAACGAGGGGGAACATTCAGTACTTC. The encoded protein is CASSQTRGNIQYF.

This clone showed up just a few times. The CDR3 coding sequence is TGCGCCAGCCCCGCACAGTTCTTC. Amino acids: CASPAQFF. The gene calls are TRBV10-1 and TRBJ2-1, with D unresolved. This CDR3 comprises 8 residues. Germline CDR1 WNHNN, CDR2 SYGVQD (reference sequence). Trimming removed 8 bases from V and 13 bases from J, with 6 bases in between.

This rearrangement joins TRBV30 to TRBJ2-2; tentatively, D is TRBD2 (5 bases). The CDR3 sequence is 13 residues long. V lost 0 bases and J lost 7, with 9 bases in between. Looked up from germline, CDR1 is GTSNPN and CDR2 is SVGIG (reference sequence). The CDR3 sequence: CAWSVRADGELFF. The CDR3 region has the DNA TGTGCCTGGAGTGTACGAGCGGACGGGGAGCTGTTTTTT.

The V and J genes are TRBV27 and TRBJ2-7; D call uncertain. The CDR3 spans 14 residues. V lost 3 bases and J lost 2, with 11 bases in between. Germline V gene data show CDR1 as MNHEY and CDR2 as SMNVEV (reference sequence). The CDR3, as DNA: TGTGCCAGCAGTTTTCGAGAAAGCACCTACGAGCAGTACTTC. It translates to CASSFRESTYEQYF.

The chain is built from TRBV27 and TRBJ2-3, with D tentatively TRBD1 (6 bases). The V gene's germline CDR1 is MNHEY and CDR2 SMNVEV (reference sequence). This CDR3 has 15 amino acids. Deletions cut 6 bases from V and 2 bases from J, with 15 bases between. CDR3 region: CASSETGTLTDTQYF. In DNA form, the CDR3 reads TGTGCCAGCAGCGAGACCGGGACACTCACAGATACGCAGTATTTT.

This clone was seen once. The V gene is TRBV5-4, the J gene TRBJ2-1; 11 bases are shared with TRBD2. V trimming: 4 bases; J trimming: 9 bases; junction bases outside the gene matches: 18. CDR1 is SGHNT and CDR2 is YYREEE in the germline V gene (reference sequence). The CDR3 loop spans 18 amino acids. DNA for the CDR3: TGTGCCAGCAGCCCTGCAGTGGGGTCTACTAGCGGGAGTGGTGAGCAGTTCTTC. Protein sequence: CASSPAVGSTSGSGEQFF.

The CDR3 bases are TGTGCCAGCCGAACAGGGGAGTGGGGCACAGATACGCAGTATTTT. Translation gives CASRTGEWGTDTQYF. The V and J genes are TRBV9 and TRBJ2-3, with TRBD1 matching 7 bases. The CDR3 length is 15 residues. With 7 bases clipped from V and 1 base from J, the junction kept 9 bases outside the gene matches. Looked up from germline, CDR1 is SGDLS and CDR2 is YYNGEE.

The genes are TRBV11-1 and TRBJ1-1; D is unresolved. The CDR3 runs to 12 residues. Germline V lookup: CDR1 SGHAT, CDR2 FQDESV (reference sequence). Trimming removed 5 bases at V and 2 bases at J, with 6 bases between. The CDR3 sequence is CASSPFNTEAFF. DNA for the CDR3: TGTGCCAGCAGCCCATTTAACACTGAAGCTTTCTTT.

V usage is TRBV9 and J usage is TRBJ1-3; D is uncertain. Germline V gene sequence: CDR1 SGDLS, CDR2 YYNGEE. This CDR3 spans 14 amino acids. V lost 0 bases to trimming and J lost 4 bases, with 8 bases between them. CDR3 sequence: CASSVGSLGNTIYF. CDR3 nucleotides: TGTGCCAGCAGCGTAGGGTCTTTGGGAAACACCATATATTTT. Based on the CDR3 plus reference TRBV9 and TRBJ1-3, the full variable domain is DSGVTQTPKHLITATGQRVTLRCSPRSGDLSVYWYQQSLDQGLQFLIQYYNGEERAKGNILERFSAQQFPDLHSELNLSSLELGDSALYFCASSVGSLGNTIYFGEGSWLTVV.

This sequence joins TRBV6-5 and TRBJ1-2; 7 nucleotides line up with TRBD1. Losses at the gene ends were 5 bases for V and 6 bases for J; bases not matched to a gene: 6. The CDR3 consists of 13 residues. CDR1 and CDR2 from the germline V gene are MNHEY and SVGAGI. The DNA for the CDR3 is TGTGCCAGCAGTCCGACAGGGCGGCATGGCTACACCTTC. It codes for CASSPTGRHGYTF.

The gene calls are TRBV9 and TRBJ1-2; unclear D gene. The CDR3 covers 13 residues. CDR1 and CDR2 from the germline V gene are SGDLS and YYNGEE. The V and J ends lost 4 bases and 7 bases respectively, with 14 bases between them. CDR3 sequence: CASSPRAGSGYTF. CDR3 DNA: TGTGCCAGCAGCCCCCGGGCCGGGTCTGGCTACACCTTC.